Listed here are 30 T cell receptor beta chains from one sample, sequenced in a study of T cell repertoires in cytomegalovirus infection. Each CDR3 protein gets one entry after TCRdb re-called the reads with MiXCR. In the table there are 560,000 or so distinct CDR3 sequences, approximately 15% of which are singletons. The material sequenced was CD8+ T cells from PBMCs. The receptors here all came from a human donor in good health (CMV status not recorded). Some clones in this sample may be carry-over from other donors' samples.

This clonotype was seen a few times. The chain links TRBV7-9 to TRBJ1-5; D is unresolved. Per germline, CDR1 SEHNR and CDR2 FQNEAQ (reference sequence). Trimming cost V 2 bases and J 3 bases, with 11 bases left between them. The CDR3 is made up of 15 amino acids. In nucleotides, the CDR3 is TGTGCCAGCAGCTTATTCTCCGGGGACAATCAGCCCCAGCATTTT. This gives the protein CASSLFSGDNQPQHF.

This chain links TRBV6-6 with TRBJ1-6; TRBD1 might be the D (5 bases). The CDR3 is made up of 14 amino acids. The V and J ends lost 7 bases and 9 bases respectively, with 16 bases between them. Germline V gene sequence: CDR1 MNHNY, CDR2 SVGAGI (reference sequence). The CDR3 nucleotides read TGTGCCAGCATTGGACCTAGGGGCGTTTCACCCCTCCACTTT. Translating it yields CASIGPRGVSPLHF.

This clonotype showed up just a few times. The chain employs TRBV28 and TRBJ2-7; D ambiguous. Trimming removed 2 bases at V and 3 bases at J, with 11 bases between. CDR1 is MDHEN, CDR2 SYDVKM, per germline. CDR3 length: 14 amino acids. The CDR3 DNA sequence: TGTGCCAGCAGTTTACGGCAGCCCCTCTACGAGCAGTACTTC. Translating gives CASSLRQPLYEQYF.

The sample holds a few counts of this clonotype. The CDR3 DNA sequence: TGTGCCAGCAGTTTTCCCTCGGACAGAACAGACTCTGGAAACACCATATATTTT. Residues: CASSFPSDRTDSGNTIYF. The chain joins TRBV28 to TRBJ1-3, with D tentatively TRBD1 (6 bases). Germline assignment: CDR1 MDHEN and CDR2 SYDVKM. The CDR3 runs 18 residues. Trimming cost V 3 bases and J 0 bases, with 18 bases left between them.

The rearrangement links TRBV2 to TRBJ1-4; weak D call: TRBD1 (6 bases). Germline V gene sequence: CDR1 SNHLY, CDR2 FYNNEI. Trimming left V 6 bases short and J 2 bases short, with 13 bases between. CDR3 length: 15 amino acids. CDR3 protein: CASRGAGRTNEKLFF. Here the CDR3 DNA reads TGTGCCAGCAGGGGGGCGGGAAGGACTAATGAAAAACTGTTTTTT. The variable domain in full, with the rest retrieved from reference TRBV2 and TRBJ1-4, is EPEVTQTPSHQVTQMGQEVILRCVPISNHLYFYWYRQILGQKVEFLVSFYNNEISEKSEIFDDQFSVERPDGSNFTLKIRSTKLEDSAMYFCASRGAGRTNEKLFFGSGTQLSVL.

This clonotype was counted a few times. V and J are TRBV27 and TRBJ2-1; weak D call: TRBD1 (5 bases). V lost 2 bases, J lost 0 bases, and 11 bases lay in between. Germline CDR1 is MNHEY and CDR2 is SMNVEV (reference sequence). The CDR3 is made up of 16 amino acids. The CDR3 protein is CASSLRGFGSYNEQFF. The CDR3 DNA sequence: TGTGCCAGCAGTTTAAGGGGTTTTGGCTCCTACAATGAGCAGTTCTTC.

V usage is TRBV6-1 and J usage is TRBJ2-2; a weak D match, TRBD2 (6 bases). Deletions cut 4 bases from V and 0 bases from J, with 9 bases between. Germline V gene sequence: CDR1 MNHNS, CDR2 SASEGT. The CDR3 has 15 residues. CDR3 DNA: TGTGCCAGCAGTGGGGCGGGGTCGAACACCGGGGAGCTGTTTTTT. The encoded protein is CASSGAGSNTGELFF.

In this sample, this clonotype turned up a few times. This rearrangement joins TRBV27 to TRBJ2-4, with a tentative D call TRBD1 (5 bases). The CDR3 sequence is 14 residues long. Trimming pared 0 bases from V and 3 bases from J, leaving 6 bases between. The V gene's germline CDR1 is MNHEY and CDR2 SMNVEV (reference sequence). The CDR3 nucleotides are TGTGCCAGCAGTTTATCAGGGGTCAAAAACATTCAGTACTTC. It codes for CASSLSGVKNIQYF.

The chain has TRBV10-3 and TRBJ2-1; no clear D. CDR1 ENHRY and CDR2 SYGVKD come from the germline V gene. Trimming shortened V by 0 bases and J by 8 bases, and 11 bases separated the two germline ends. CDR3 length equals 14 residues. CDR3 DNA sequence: TGTGCCATCAGTGAGTCGGACGGTGGGGATGAGCAGTTCTTC. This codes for CAISESDGGDEQFF.

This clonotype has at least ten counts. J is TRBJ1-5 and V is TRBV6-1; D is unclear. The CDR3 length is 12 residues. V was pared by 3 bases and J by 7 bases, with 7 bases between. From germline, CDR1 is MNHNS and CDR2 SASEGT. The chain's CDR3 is CASSDSWQPQHF. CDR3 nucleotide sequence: TGTGCCAGCAGTGATTCGTGGCAGCCCCAGCATTTT.

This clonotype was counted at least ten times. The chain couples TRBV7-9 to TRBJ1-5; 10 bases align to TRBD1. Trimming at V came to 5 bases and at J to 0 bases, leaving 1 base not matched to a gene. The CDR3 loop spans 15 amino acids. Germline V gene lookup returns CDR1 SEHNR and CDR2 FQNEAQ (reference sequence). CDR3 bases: TGTGCCAGCAGCAGGACAGGGGGTAGCAATCAGCCCCAGCATTTT. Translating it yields CASSRTGGSNQPQHF.

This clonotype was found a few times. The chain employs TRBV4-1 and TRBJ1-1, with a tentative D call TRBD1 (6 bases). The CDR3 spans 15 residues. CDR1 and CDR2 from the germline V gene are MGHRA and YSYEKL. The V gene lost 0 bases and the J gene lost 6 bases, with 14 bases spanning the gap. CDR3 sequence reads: CASSQESAGTPEAFF. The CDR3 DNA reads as TGCGCCAGCAGCCAAGAGTCCGCCGGGACACCTGAAGCTTTCTTT.

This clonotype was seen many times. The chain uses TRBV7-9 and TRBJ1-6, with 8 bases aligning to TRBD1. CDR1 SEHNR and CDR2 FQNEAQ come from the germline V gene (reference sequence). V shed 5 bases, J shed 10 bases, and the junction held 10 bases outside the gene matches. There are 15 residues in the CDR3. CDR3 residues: CASSPGAGGRSPLHF. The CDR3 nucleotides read TGTGCCAGCAGCCCCGGCGCAGGGGGCAGGTCACCCCTCCACTTT.

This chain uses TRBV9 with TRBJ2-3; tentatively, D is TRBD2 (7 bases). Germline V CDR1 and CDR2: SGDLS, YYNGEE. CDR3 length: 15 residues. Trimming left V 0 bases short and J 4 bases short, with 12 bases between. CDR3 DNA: TGTGCCAGCAGCGTAGAGGGGGAGGGGGCAGATACGCAGTATTTT. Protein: CASSVEGEGADTQYF.

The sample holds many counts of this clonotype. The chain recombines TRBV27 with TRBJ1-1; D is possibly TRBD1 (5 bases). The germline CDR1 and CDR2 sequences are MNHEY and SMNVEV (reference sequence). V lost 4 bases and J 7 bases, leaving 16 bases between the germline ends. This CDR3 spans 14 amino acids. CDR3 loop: CASSSTRGAVEAFF. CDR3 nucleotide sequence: TGTGCCAGCAGTTCCACCCGCGGGGCAGTTGAAGCTTTCTTT.

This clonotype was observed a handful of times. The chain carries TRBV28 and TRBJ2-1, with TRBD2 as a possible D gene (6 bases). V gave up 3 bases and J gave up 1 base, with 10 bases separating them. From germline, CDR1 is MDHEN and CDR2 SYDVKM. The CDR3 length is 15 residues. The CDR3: CASSFPAGSYNEQFF. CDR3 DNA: TGTGCCAGCAGTTTTCCGGCGGGATCCTACAATGAGCAGTTCTTC.

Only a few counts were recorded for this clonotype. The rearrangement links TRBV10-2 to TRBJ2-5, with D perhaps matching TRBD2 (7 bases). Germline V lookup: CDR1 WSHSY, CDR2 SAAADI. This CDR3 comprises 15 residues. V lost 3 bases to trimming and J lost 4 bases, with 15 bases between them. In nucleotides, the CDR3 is TGCGCCAGCAGTGAAGGGGGGGGGCCTAGAGAGACCCAGTACTTC. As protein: CASSEGGGPRETQYF.

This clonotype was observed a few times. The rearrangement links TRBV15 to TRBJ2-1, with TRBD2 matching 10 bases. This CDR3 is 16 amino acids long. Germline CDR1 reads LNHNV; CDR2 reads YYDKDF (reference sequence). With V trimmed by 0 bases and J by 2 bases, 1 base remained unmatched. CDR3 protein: CATSRDLAGAYNEQFF. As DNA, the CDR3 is TGTGCCACCAGCAGAGATCTAGCGGGAGCCTACAATGAGCAGTTCTTC.

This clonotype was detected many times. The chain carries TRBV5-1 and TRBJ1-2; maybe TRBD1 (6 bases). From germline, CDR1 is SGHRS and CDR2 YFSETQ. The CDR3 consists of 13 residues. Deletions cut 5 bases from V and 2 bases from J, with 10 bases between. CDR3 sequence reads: CASRGTLNYGYTF. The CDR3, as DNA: TGCGCCAGCAGAGGGACACTGAACTATGGCTACACCTTC.

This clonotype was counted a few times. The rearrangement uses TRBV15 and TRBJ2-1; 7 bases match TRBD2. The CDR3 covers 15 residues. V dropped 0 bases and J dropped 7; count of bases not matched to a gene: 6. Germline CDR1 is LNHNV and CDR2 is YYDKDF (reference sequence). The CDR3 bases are TGTGCCACCAGCAGAGACGCGGGAGCAGTTAATGAGCAGTTCTTC. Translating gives CATSRDAGAVNEQFF.

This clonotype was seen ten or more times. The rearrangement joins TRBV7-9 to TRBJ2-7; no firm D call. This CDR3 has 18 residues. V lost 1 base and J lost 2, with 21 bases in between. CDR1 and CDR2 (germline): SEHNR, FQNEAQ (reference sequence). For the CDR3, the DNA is TGTGCCAGCAGCTTAGTCGTTGGCAGGCTCCTACCCCCCTACGAGCAGTACTTC. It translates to CASSLVVGRLLPPYEQYF.

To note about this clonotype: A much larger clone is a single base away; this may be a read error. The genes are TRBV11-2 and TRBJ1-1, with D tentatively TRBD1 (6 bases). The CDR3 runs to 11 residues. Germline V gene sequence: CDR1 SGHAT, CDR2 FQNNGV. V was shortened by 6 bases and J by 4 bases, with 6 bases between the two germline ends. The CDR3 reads CASRQGTEAFF. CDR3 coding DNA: TGTGCCAGCAGACAGGGCACTGAAGCTTTCTTT.

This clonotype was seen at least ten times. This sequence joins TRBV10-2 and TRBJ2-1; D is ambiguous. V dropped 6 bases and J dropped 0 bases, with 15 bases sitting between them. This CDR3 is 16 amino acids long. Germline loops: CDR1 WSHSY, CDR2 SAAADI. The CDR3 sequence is CASRALAESSYNEQFF. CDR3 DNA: TGCGCCAGCAGGGCCCTGGCAGAGAGCTCCTACAATGAGCAGTTCTTC.

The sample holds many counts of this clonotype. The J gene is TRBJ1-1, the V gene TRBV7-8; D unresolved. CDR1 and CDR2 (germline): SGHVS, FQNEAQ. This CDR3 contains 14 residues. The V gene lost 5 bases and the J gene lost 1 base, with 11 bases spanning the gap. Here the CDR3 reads CASSHPEGNTEAFF. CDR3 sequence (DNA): TGTGCCAGCAGCCATCCTGAGGGGAACACTGAAGCTTTCTTT.

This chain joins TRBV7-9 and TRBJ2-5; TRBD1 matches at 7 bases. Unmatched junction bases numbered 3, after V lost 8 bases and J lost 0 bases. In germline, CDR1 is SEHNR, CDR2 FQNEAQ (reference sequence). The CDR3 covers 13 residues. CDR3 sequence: CASSQGDQETQYF. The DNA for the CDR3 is TGTGCCAGCTCCCAGGGGGACCAAGAGACCCAGTACTTC.

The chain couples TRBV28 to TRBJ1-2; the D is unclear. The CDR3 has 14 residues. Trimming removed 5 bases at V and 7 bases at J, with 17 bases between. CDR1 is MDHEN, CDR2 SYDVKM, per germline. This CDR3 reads CASSAGRAFGGYTF. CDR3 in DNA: TGTGCCAGCAGTGCCGGACGGGCCTTTGGTGGCTACACCTTC.

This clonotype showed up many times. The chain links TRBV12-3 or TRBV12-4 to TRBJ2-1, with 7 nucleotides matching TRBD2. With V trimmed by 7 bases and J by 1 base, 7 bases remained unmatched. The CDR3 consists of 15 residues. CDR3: CASTPLGGSYNEQFF. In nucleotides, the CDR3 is TGTGCCAGCACCCCCCTGGGGGGGTCCTACAATGAGCAGTTCTTC.

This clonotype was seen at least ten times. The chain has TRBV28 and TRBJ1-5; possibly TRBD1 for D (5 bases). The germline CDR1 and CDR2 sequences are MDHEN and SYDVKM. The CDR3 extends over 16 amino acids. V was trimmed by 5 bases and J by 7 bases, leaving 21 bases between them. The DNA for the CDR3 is TGTGCCAGCAGTCCACAGGCTCGGGGCTCCGGGCAGCCCCAGCATTTT. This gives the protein CASSPQARGSGQPQHF. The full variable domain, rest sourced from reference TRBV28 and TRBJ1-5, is DVKVTQSSRYLVKRTGEKVFLECVQDMDHENMFWYRQDPGLGLRLIYFSYDVKMKEKGDIPEGYSVSREKKERFSLILESASTNQTSMYLCASSPQARGSGQPQHFGDGTRLSIL.

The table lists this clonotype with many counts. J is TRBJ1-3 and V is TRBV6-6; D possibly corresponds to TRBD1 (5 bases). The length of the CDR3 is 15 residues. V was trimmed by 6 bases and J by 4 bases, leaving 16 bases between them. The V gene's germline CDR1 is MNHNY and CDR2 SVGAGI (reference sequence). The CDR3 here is CASSTPGTWGNTIYF. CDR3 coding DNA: TGTGCCAGCAGCACGCCGGGGACCTGGGGAAACACCATATATTTT.

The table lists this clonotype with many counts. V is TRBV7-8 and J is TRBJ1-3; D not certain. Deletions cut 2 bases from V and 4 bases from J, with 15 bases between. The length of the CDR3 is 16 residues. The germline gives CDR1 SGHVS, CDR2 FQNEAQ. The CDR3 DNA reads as TGTGCCAGCAGCTTAAGTCCTGAAGGAGACGGAAACACCATATATTTT. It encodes CASSLSPEGDGNTIYF.